This T cell receptor beta chain came from a study of T cell responses to AZD1222 COVID-19 vaccine. Study results and limitations: White British donors predominated, females outnumbered males, and clonal diversity was possibly underestimated. Repertoires were sampled only after the peak T cell response. Reportedly, nearly half of unique spike TCRs recognized epitopes outside B.1.351/B.1.1.7 mutations. Spike was spanned by vaccine-associated CD4 TCRs, with dominance at 160-218 and 743-854.

This clone has a handful of counts. As yet, its antigen is unknown. Germline assignment: CDR1 MNHEY and CDR2 SMNVEV (reference sequence). The CDR3 totals 13 residues. The V segment lost 6 bases and the J segment 3 bases; nucleotides outside the gene matches: 5. The table came from immunoSEQ multiplex PCR; TCRdb's copy has only in-frame clones and leaves some out. The table includes 100,000 to 130,000 clones, roughly 90% detected once. This sequence joins TRBV27 and TRBJ2-7, with TRBD2 matching over 7 bases. The TCR was taken from an adult in good health. The sample here was peripheral blood, taken on day 0 of AZD1222 vaccination. CDR3 sequence: CASSRERDYEQYF. CDR3 DNA: TGTGCCAGCAGCCGAGAGCGGGACTACGAGCAGTACTTC.